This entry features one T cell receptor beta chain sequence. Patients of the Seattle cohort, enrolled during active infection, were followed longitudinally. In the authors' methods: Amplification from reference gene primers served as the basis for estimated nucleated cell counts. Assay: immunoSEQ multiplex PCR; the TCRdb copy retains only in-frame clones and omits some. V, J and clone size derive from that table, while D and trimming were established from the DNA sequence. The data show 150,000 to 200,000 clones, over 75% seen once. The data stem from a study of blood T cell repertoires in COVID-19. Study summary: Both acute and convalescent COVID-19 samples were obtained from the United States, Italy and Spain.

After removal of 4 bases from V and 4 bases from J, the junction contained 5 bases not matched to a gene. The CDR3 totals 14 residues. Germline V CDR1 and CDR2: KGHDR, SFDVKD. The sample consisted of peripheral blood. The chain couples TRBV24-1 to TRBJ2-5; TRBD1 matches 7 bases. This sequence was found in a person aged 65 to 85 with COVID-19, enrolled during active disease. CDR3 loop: CATSEDRARETQYF. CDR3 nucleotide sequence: TGTGCCACCAGTGAAGACAGGGCCCGAGAGACCCAGTACTTC.